The next 2 T cell receptor beta chains were all read from a single sample in a study of T-cell memory formation after mild COVID-19. TCRdb re-called the 5' RACE reads through MiXCR, storing one row per CDR3 protein. The sample holds approximately 100,000 distinct CDR3 sequences, roughly 23% seen once. Sequencing was performed on PBMCs or a T cell subset sorted from them (not recorded which). The receptors originated from a man between 18 and 35 years old who had mild COVID-19 (a few samples of this study predate the infection). Cell type and time point are not known.

The chain recombines TRBV27 with TRBJ2-5, with 9 bases lining up with TRBD2. V lost 3 bases and J lost 3; bases outside the gene matches: 2. This CDR3 is built from 14 residues. Germline-derived CDR1 and CDR2 are MNHEY and SMNVEV (reference sequence). The CDR3 sequence is CASSFSSGEETQYF. For the CDR3, the DNA is TGTGCCAGCAGTTTCTCTAGCGGGGAAGAGACCCAGTACTTC.

The chain uses TRBV7-9 and TRBJ2-2; D gene ambiguous. Trimming stripped 2 bases from V and 6 bases from J, with 10 bases between. Germline CDR1 reads SEHNR; CDR2 reads FQNEAQ (reference sequence). The CDR3 totals 14 residues. The chain's CDR3 is CASSLSVSPGELFF. Written as DNA, the CDR3 is TGTGCCAGCAGCTTATCAGTTTCTCCCGGGGAGCTGTTTTTT.